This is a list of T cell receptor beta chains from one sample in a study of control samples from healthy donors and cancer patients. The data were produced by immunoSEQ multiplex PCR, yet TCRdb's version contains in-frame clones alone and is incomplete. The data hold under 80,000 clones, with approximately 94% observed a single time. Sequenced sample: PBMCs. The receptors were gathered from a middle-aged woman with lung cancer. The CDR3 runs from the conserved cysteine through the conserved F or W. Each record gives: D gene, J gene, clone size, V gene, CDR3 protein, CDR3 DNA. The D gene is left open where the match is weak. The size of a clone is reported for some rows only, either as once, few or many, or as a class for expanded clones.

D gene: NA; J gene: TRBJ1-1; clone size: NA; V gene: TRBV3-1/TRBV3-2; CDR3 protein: CASSPGGGNTEAFF; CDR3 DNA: TGTGCCAGCAGCCCAGGCGGGGGGAACACTGAAGCTTTCTTT
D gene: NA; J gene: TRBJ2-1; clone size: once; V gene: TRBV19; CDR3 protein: CASSPSGLWVYNEQFF; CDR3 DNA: TGTGCCAGTAGTCCCTCGGGACTGTGGGTCTACAATGAGCAGTTCTTC
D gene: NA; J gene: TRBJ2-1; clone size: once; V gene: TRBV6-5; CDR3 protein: CASRPSLYKQQFF; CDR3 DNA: TGTGCCAGCCGACCATCCTTGTACAAACAGCAGTTCTTC
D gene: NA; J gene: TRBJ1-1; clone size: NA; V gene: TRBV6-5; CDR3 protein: CASSEEGRWNTEAFF; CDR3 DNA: TGTGCCAGCAGCGAGGAGGGCCGGTGGAACACTGAAGCTTTCTTT
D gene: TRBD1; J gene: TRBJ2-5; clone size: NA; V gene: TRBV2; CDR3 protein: CASSDPGTGGTLGETQYF; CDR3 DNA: TGTGCCAGCAGTGACCCCGGGACAGGGGGAACCCTAGGGGAGACCCAGTACTTC
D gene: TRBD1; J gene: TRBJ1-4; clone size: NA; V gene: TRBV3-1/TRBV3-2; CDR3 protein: CASSRSSSGTGGGEKLFF; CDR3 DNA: TGTGCCAGCAGCCGAAGCTCTTCGGGGACAGGCGGGGGGGAAAAACTGTTTTTT
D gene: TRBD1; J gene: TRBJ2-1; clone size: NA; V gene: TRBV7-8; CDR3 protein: CASSFSIQGLANEQFF; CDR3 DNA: TGTGCCAGCAGCTTCAGCATACAGGGGTTGGCAAATGAGCAGTTCTTC
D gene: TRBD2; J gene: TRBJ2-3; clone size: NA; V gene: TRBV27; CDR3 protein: CASSSGLAGITWSTDTQYF; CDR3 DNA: TGTGCCAGCAGTAGCGGACTAGCGGGGATAACGTGGAGCACAGATACGCAGTATTTT
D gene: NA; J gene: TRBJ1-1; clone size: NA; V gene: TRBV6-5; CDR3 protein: CASSYVLTGRNTEAFF; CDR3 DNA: TGTGCCAGCAGTTACGTCCTGACAGGCAGGAACACTGAAGCTTTCTTT
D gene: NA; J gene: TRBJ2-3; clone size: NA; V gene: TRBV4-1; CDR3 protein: CASSRGDTQYF; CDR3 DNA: TGCGCCAGCAGCCGAGGAGATACGCAGTATTTT
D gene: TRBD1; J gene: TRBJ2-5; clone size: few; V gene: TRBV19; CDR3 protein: CASSVGQGAGETQYF; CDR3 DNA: TGTGCCAGTAGCGTAGGACAGGGGGCAGGGGAGACCCAGTACTTC
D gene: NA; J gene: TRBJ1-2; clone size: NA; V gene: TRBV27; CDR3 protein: CASSPLGTEPGETNYGYTF; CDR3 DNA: TGTGCCAGCAGTCCCCTAGGGACCGAACCTGGGGAAACTAACTATGGCTACACCTTC
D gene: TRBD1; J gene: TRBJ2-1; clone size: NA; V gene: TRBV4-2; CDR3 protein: CASSEIYGGQFYNEQFF; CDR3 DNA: TGTGCCAGCAGCGAAATTTATGGGGGACAGTTCTACAATGAGCAGTTCTTC
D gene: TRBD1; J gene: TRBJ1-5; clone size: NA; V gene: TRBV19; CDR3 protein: CASSIGRQGWYQPQHF; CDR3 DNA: TGTGCCAGTAGTATAGGGAGACAGGGATGGTATCAGCCCCAGCATTTT
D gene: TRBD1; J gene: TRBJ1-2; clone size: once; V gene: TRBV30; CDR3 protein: CAWSDGTAYGYTF; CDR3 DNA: TGTGCCTGGAGTGACGGGACAGCCTATGGCTACACCTTC
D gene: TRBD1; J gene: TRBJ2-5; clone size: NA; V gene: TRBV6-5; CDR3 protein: CASSYQVRGPETQYF; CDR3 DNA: TGTGCCAGCAGTTACCAGGTCAGGGGGCCGGAGACCCAGTACTTC
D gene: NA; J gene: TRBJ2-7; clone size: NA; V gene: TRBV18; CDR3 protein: CASSLSPLYEQYF; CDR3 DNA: TGTGCCAGCTCGTTATCCCCCCTCTACGAGCAGTACTTC
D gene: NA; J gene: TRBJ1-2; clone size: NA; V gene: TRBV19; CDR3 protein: CASSTYQGGYTF; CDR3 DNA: TGTGCCAGTAGTACTTATCAGGGTGGCTACACCTTC
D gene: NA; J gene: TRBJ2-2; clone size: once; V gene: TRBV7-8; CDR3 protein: CASSLSPRQGDTGELFF; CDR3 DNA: TGTGCCAGCAGCCTCTCCCCCCGCCAGGGCGACACCGGGGAGCTGTTTTTT
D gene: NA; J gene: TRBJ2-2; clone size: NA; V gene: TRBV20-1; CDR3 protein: CSASAPNTGELFF; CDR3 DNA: TGCAGTGCTAGTGCCCCGAACACCGGGGAGCTGTTTTTT
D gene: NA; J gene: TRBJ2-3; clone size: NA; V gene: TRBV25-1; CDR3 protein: CASSEEGVTDTQYF; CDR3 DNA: TGTGCCAGCAGTGAAGAAGGGGTGACAGATACGCAGTATTTT
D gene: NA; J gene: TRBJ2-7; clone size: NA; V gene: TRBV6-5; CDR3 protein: CASRISVGSYEQYF; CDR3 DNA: TGTGCCAGCAGAATCTCGGTTGGCTCCTACGAGCAGTACTTC
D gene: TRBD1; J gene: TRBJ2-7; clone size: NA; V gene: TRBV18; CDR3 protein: CASSPGQVSTEQYF; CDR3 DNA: TGTGCCAGCTCACCCGGACAGGTCTCAACCGAGCAGTACTTC
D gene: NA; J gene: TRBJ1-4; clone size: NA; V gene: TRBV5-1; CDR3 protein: CASSLPRLGGQEKLFF; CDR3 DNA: TGCGCCAGCAGCCTACCCCGGTTGGGAGGGCAAGAAAAACTGTTTTTT
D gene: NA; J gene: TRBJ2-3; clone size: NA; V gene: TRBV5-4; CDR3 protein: CASSITDTQYF; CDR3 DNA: TGTGCCAGCAGCATCACAGATACGCAGTATTTT
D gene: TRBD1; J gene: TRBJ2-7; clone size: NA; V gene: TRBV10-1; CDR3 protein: CASSERDSYEQYF; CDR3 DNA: TGCGCCAGCAGTGAGAGGGACAGCTACGAGCAGTACTTC
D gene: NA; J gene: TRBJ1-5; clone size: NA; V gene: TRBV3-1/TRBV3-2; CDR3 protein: CASSQVPWDGRNQPQHF; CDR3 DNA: TGTGCCAGCAGCCAAGTCCCGTGGGACGGGAGGAATCAGCCCCAGCATTTT
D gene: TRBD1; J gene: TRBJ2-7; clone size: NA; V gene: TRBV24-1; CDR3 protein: CATRDRGGDEQYF; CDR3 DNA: TGTGCCACCCGGGACAGGGGTGGGGACGAGCAGTACTTC
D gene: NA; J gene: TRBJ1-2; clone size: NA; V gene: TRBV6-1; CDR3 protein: CASSEVGGLGKRGYGYTF; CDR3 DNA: TGTGCCAGCAGTGAAGTTGGGGGGCTCGGTAAGAGGGGCTATGGCTACACCTTC
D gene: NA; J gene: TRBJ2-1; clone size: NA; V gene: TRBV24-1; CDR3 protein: CATSVDRSEQFF; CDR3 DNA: TGTGCCACCAGTGTCGATAGGAGTGAGCAGTTCTTC
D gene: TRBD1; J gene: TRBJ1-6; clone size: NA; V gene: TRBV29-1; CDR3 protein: CSARQGNSPLHF; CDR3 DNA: TGCAGCGCAAGACAGGGGAATTCACCCCTCCACTTT